Described below is a single T cell receptor beta chain sequence and its context. With 7 bases removed from V and 9 bases from J, the gap between germline ends came to 18 bases. CDR3 length: 13 residues. Germline values: CDR1 MNHEY, CDR2 SVGAGI. The entry originates in a study of control samples from healthy donors and cancer patients. Produced via immunoSEQ multiplex PCR; TCRdb's table is partial and in-frame only. The data contain about 83,000 clones, around 92% of them singletons. Sample: blood. The TCR originated in a man aged 50 or older in good health. The chain joins TRBV6-5 to TRBJ1-2; D possibly corresponds to TRBD1 (5 bases). The CDR3 here is CASTGGGPGSYTF. CDR3 nucleotides: TGTGCCAGCACTGGCGGGGGACCAGGCAGCTACACCTTC.